This TCR beta chain was sequenced in a study of cytotoxic CD8 clonotypes in ibrutinib-treated CLL (dated by TCRdb to 2020 to 2023). In the study overall: The cohort had some eleven relapsed/refractory and roughly 15 treatment-naive patients; some 17 were IGHV unmutated. All remission and progressive disease samples were collected while patients were still receiving ibrutinib. Samples at response were collected after a median of about 12 months of treatment, with a range of about 6 to 40 months. Cryopreserved peripheral blood mononuclear cells were obtained prior to treatment, at the time of response, and at either disease progression or sustained remission. On average, each sample had hundreds of thousands of productive templates and 100,000 or so productive rearrangements. Responses were partial in approximately 24 patients and complete in 2; after median around 72 months follow-up, 14 stayed in remission and about twelve progressed. Of the roughly 81 people in the trial, 26 had longitudinal samples available.

Study-wide findings and limitations: Clonality rose at ibrutinib response, remained stable during sustained remission, and dropped back toward baseline at progression. At baseline, clonality was higher than in age-matched healthy donors and showed a strong correlation with circulating CD8+ T-cell counts. Public clonotypes were rare and either shrank or stayed stable during treatment, and the rise in clonality at ibrutinib response reflected expansion of private clonotypes. Sampling times were not matched between sustained-remission and progressing patients, and lymph node repertoires were not studied.

A MiSeq instrument was used for deep resolution sequencing, which targeted depths ranging from 1 in 1 million up to 1 in 200,000 T cells, with coverage averaging 10x for each clonotype. The immunoSEQ hsTCRB Kit was used to generate TCR beta libraries. Under the source paper's analysis protocol: The data were analyzed with ImmunoSEQ Analyzer and ImmunoSEQ Data Assistant, and V, D and J gene assignments followed IMGT definitions. Clonality, with values ranging from 0 to 1, was calculated as one minus the normalized Shannon entropy of productive rearrangement frequencies. Only overrepresented clonotypes making up at least 0.05% of each patient's repertoire were included in the public clonotype analysis. More than ten repertoires from age-matched healthy donors, obtained from immuneACCESS, served as clonality controls. TCRdb provides this immuneACCESS table in a form limited to in-frame rearrangements. Some clones are lacking; in checked studies, under half of them reflect an unresolved V gene, and why the rest are absent is not known. The DNA gave D and trimming, while V, J and clone size come from that table. This sample comprises roughly 220,000 clones, approximately 79% of them detected only once. Jointly, the top ten make up about an eighth of the sample.

The sample's time point label, decoded: 12 to 13 months on ibrutinib. For TCR beta library preparation, roughly 2 micrograms of genomic DNA were extracted from the cryopreserved PBMCs. Longitudinal blood samples from CLL patients on ibrutinib monotherapy underwent high-throughput TCR beta sequencing. The patients were enrolled in a single-center, open-label phase 2 trial of ibrutinib monotherapy. Points on this clone: The antigen it recognizes is unknown. No base-level quality is on record; no much larger clone is a single base apart.

The receptor was isolated from a human donor with chronic lymphocytic leukemia. The source material was PBMCs, sampled after 12 months of ibrutinib treatment.

CDR3 protein: CASSFVGGDTPLHF. The DNA sequence is given as TGTGCCAGCAGTTTTGTCGGCGGGGACACCCCCCTCCACTTT. The sequence links TRBV28 to TRBJ1-6; TRBD1 is possibly the D segment (6 matching bases). Looking up the germline V gene yields CDR1 MDHEN and CDR2 SYDVKM. Relative to germline, V is 3 bases shorter and J is 13 bases shorter, with 16 bases between their ends. The CDR3 numbers 14 residues from cysteine through phenylalanine. The read is trimmed to its CDR3 DNA, 42 bases read in frame from base 1.